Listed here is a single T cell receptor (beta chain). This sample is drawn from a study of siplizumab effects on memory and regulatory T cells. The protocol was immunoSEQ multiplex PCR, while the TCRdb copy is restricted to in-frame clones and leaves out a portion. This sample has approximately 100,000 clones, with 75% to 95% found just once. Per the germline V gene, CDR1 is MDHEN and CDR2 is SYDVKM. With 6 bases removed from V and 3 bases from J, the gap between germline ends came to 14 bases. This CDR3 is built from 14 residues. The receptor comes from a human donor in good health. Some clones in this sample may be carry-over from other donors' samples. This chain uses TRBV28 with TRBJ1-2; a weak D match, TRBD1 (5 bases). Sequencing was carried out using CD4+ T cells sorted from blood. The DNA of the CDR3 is TGTGCCAGCAGCCTTTACACAGGTTACTATGGCTACACCTTC. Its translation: CASSLYTGYYGYTF.